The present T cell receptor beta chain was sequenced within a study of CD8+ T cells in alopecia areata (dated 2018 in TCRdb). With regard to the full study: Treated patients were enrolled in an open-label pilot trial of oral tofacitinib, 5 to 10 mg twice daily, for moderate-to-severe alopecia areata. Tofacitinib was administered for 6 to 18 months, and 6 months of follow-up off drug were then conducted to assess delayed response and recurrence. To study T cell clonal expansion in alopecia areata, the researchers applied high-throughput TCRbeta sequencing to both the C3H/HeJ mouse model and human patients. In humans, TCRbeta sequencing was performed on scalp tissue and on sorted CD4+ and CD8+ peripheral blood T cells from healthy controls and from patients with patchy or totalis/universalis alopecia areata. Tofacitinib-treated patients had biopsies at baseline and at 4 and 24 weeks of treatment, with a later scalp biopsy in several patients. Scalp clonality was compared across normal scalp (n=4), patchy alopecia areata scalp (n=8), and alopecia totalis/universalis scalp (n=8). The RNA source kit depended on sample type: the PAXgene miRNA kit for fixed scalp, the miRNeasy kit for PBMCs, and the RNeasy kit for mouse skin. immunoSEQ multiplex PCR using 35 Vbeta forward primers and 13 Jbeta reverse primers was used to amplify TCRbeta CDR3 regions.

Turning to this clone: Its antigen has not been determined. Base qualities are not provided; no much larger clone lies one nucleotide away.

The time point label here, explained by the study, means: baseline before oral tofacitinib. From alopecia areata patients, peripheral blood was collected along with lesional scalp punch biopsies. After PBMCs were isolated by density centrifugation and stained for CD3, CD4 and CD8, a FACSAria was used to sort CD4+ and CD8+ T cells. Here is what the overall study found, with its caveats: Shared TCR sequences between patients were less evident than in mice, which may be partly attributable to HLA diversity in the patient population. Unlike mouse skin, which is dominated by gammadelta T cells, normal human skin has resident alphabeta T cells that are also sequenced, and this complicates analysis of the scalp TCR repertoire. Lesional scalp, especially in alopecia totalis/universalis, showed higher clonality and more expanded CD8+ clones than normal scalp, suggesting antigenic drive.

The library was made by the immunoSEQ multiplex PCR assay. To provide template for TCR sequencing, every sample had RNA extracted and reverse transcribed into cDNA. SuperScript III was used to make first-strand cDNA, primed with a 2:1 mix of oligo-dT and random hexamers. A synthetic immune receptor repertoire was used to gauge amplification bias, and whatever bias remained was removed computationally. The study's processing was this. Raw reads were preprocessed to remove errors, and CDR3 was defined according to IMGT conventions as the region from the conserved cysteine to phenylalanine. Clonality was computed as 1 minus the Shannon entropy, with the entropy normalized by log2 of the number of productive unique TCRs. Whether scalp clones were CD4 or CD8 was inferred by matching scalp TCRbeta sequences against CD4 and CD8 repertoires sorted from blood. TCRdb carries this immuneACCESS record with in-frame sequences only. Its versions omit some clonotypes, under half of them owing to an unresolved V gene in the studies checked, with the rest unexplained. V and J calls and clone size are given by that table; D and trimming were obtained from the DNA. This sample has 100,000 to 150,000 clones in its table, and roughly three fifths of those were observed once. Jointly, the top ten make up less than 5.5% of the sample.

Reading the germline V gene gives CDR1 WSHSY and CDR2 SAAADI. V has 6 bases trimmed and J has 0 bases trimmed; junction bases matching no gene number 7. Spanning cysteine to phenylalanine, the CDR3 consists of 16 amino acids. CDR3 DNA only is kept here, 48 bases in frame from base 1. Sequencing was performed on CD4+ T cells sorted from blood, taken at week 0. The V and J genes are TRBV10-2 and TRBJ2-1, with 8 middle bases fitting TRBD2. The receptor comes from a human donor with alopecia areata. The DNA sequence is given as TGCGCCAGCAGCGAGATAGCGGGAACCTCCTACAATGAGCAGTTCTTC. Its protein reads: CASSEIAGTSYNEQFF.